This passage covers 20 T cell receptor beta chains from one sample sequenced in a study of identical twins. TCRdb re-called the 5' RACE reads through MiXCR, storing one row per CDR3 protein. This sample has approximately 220,000 distinct CDR3 sequences, with about 7.5% found just once. The same specimen was also included in a second study, on yellow fever vaccine responses in identical twins.

The sequenced sample was memory (CD45RO+) T cells sorted from blood. These receptors all come from a woman under 30 in good health.

This clonotype turned up a few times. The chain links TRBV7-3 to TRBJ1-5; D is uncertain. V was trimmed by 3 bases and J by 5 bases, leaving 8 bases between them. The CDR3 extends over 13 amino acids. Germline V gene sequence: CDR1 SGHTA, CDR2 FQGTGA. CDR3 region: CASSLNSDQPQHF. In DNA form, the CDR3 reads TGTGCCAGCAGCTTGAATTCCGATCAGCCCCAGCATTTT.

The table lists this clonotype with many counts. This chain joins TRBV2 and TRBJ2-1; 10 bases are shared with TRBD2. Germline V gene data show CDR1 as SNHLY and CDR2 as FYNNEI. This CDR3 has 16 amino acids. J gave up 7 bases and V 7 bases, and 13 bases lay outside the gene matches. The CDR3 DNA is TGTGCCAGCAAGTCCTTTGCTAGCGGGAGCGGTAATGAGCAGTTCTTC. It is translated as CASKSFASGSGNEQFF.

The gene calls are TRBV6-2 or TRBV6-3 and TRBJ1-5; perhaps TRBD1 as D (5 bases). This CDR3 is built from 15 residues. Trimming stripped 6 bases from V and 7 bases from J, with 19 bases between. CDR1 is MNHEY and CDR2 is SVGEGT in the germline V gene. CDR3 sequence reads: CASSRGDTQWQPQHF. The CDR3 nucleotides are TGTGCCAGCAGCCGGGGGGATACACAATGGCAGCCCCAGCATTTT.

Only a few counts were recorded for this clonotype. CDR3 protein: CASSFGLRGPTQETQYF. The CDR3 nucleotides are TGTGCCAGCAGCTTCGGACTCCGGGGACCCACCCAAGAGACCCAGTACTTC. The gene calls are TRBV5-5 and TRBJ2-5, with D possibly called TRBD1 or TRBD2 (5 bases each). The CDR3 spans 17 residues. CDR1 and CDR2 (germline): SGHKS, YYEKEE (reference sequence). V lost 2 bases and J 1 base, leaving 18 bases between the germline ends.

The chain has TRBV7-2 and TRBJ2-6; D unclear. Germline V lookup: CDR1 SGHTA, CDR2 FQGNSA. V was shortened by 5 bases and J by 0 bases, with 8 bases between the two germline ends. The CDR3 totals 15 residues. The CDR3 spells CASSPRPSGANVLTF. The DNA for the CDR3 is TGTGCCAGCAGCCCACGCCCCTCTGGGGCCAACGTCCTGACTTTC.

The rearrangement joins TRBV7-2 to TRBJ2-5; D is tentatively TRBD1 or TRBD2 (5 bases each). The CDR3 covers 15 residues. Germline V lookup: CDR1 SGHTA, CDR2 FQGNSA. V lost 5 bases and J 2 bases, leaving 15 bases between the germline ends. The CDR3: CASSGVEGWQETQYF. The CDR3 nucleotides read TGTGCCAGCAGCGGCGTTGAGGGGTGGCAAGAGACCCAGTACTTC.

This clonotype was detected only a few times. The V and J genes are TRBV7-2 and TRBJ2-7; D not resolved. Germline V gene sequence: CDR1 SGHTA, CDR2 FQGNSA. V dropped 7 bases and J dropped 4 bases, with 14 bases sitting between them. This CDR3 has 13 amino acids. The DNA of the CDR3 is TGTGCCAGCAACGACCAGGTGAAATACGAGCAGTACTTC. Translated: CASNDQVKYEQYF.

This clonotype was seen at least ten times. The chain combines TRBV5-1 with TRBJ1-1; TRBD1 is a possible D gene (5 bases). Trimming took 3 bases from V and 3 from J, leaving 12 bases between them. This CDR3 is 14 amino acids long. The V gene's germline CDR1 is SGHRS and CDR2 YFSETQ. The CDR3 DNA reads TGCGCCAGCAGCTCTAGGGCGGGGGACACTGAAGCTTTCTTT. Amino acids: CASSSRAGDTEAFF.

CDR3 amino acids: CASSQFLDRGNTIYF. In nucleotides, the CDR3 is TGTGCCAGCAGCCAATTTCTGGACAGGGGAAACACCATATATTTT. J is TRBJ1-3 and V is TRBV3-1; 7 bases line up with TRBD1. Germline CDR1 LGHDT, CDR2 YNNKEL (reference sequence). The V segment lost 2 bases and the J segment 4 bases; nucleotides outside the gene matches: 5. This CDR3 spans 15 amino acids.

This clonotype has a handful of counts. The V call is TRBV28, the J call TRBJ2-7; either TRBD1 or TRBD2 may fit D (6 bases each). The V gene lost 7 bases and the J gene lost 7 bases, with 23 bases spanning the gap. Germline CDR1 reads MDHEN; CDR2 reads SYDVKM. This CDR3 has 15 amino acids. The CDR3 region has the DNA TGTGCCAGCACCATAGGGGGACTGGGAAAGGAGGAGCAGTACTTC. Translation: CASTIGGLGKEEQYF. Full variable domain (remainder filled in from reference TRBV28 and TRBJ2-7): DVKVTQSSRYLVKRTGEKVFLECVQDMDHENMFWYRQDPGLGLRLIYFSYDVKMKEKGDIPEGYSVSREKKERFSLILESASTNQTSMYLCASTIGGLGKEEQYFGPGTRLTVT.

This clonotype was detected a few times. The genes are TRBV12-3 or TRBV12-4 and TRBJ2-6; 12 bases fit TRBD1. CDR3 size: 19 residues. The CDR3 loop is CTLSPSPGQGAGRANVLTF. The DNA of the CDR3 is TGTACCCTCAGTCCCAGCCCGGGACAGGGGGCCGGAAGGGCCAACGTCCTGACTTTC.

This clonotype was recorded many times. The chain employs TRBV3-1 and TRBJ2-7; TRBD2 matches at 11 bases. Germline V gene sequence: CDR1 LGHDT, CDR2 YNNKEL (reference sequence). The CDR3 loop spans 15 amino acids. V lost 4 bases and J lost 2; bases outside the gene matches: 4. The CDR3 bases are TGTGCCAGCAGCCCGACTAGCGGGGCCACCTACGAGCAGTACTTC. Protein product: CASSPTSGATYEQYF.

This clonotype was counted ten times or more. This chain joins TRBV2 and TRBJ2-7; D gene uncertain. This CDR3 is built from 15 residues. V was shortened by 4 bases and J by 0 bases, with 13 bases between the two germline ends. Germline V gives CDR1 SNHLY, CDR2 FYNNEI. CDR3: CASSATTISSYEQYF. The CDR3 nucleotides read TGTGCCAGCAGTGCAACAACTATAAGCTCCTACGAGCAGTACTTC. The complete variable domain, with remaining parts taken from reference TRBV2 and TRBJ2-7, reads EPEVTQTPSHQVTQMGQEVILRCVPISNHLYFYWYRQILGQKVEFLVSFYNNEISEKSEIFDDQFSVERPDGSNFTLKIRSTKLEDSAMYFCASSATTISSYEQYFGPGTRLTVT.

The sample holds a few counts of this clonotype. The J gene is TRBJ2-1, the V gene TRBV6-2 or TRBV6-3; 9 positions agree with TRBD1. Per the germline V gene, CDR1 is MNHEY and CDR2 is SVGEGT. This CDR3 spans 14 amino acids. J gave up 3 bases and V 5 bases, and 2 bases lay outside the gene matches. The chain's CDR3 is CASSRQGGYNEQFF. CDR3 DNA: TGTGCCAGCAGTCGACAGGGGGGCTACAATGAGCAGTTCTTC.

This clonotype was observed many times. This sequence joins TRBV3-1 and TRBJ2-2; no firm D call. The CDR3 is made up of 14 amino acids. The ends were cut back, 4 bases at V and 6 bases at J, with 12 bases in the middle. Germline V lookup: CDR1 LGHDT, CDR2 YNNKEL (reference sequence). The CDR3 here is CASSPRGTAGELFF. CDR3 bases: TGTGCCAGCAGCCCCCGAGGTACCGCCGGGGAGCTGTTTTTT. Drawing the rest from reference TRBV3-1 and TRBJ2-2, the complete variable domain is DTAVSQTPKYLVTQMGNDKSIKCEQNLGHDTMYWYKQDSKKFLKIMFSYNNKELIINETVPNRFSPKSPDKAHLNLHINSLELGDSAVYFCASSPRGTAGELFFGEGSRLTVL.

This clonotype came up many times. This rearrangement joins TRBV20-1 to TRBJ2-7; 9 bases match TRBD1. The length of the CDR3 is 15 residues. CDR1 is DFQATT and CDR2 is SNEGSKA in the germline V gene (reference sequence). Trimming cost V 1 base and J 5 bases; bases outside gene matches: 9. CDR3 region: CSARGSGQGFHEQYF. In nucleotides, the CDR3 is TGCAGTGCTAGAGGGTCCGGACAGGGGTTTCACGAGCAGTACTTC.

Ten or more counts support this clonotype. V gene TRBV28 combines with J gene TRBJ2-2; D gene uncertain. Germline V CDR1 and CDR2: MDHEN, SYDVKM. Trimming shortened V by 5 bases and J by 3 bases, and 10 bases separated the two germline ends. This CDR3 contains 14 residues. The CDR3 sequence: CASSPSSHTGELFF. CDR3 bases: TGTGCCAGCAGTCCCAGCTCCCACACCGGGGAGCTGTTTTTT.

This clonotype was seen only a few times. CDR3 in amino acids: CARSPNSYNEQFF. The DNA of the CDR3 is TGTGCCAGAAGCCCCAACTCCTACAATGAGCAGTTCTTC. The V call is TRBV7-2, the J call TRBJ2-1; D ambiguous. Germline CDR1 SGHTA, CDR2 FQGNSA. V was pared by 9 bases and J by 0 bases, with 9 bases between. This CDR3 has 13 residues.

The chain employs TRBV6-1 and TRBJ2-3; tentative D call: TRBD2 (5 bases). This CDR3 is 16 amino acids long. Germline CDR1 reads MNHNS; CDR2 reads SASEGT. Deletions cut 1 base from V and 0 bases from J, with 11 bases between. CDR3 nucleotides: TGTGCCAGCAGTGAAGTCGGCGGGCCCAGCACAGATACGCAGTATTTT. Its protein is CASSEVGGPSTDTQYF.

At least ten counts were recorded for this clonotype. The chain has TRBV7-9 and TRBJ2-5; unclear D gene. Between the trimmed V and J ends, which lost 3 bases and 5 bases, there was a span of 10 bases. Germline V gives CDR1 SEHNR, CDR2 FQNEAQ (reference sequence). The CDR3 is made up of 13 amino acids. Here the CDR3 reads CASSFSPGETQYF. CDR3 coding DNA: TGTGCCAGCAGCTTCTCACCCGGGGAGACCCAGTACTTC.